Listed here are 5 T cell receptor beta chains from one sample, sequenced in a study of cytotoxic CD8 clonotypes in ibrutinib-treated CLL. Only in-frame clones appear in the TCRdb table, and some are missing; sequencing was by immunoSEQ multiplex PCR. The sample has 160,000 or so clones; approximately 80% are singletons. Specimen: PBMCs, collected after 24 months of ibrutinib treatment. The receptor set was obtained from a human donor with chronic lymphocytic leukemia.

The V gene is TRBV28, the J gene TRBJ2-7, with D possibly TRBD2 on 5 matching bases. This CDR3 spans 24 amino acids. The germline V and J ends were trimmed by 5 bases and 2 bases, with 43 bases remaining between them. The germline CDR1 and CDR2 sequences are MDHEN and SYDVKM. The CDR3 spells CASSHPGISRVRWPDSAQAYEQYF. In DNA form, the CDR3 reads TGTGCCAGCAGTCATCCCGGGATAAGCCGTGTCCGTTGGCCGGATTCAGCCCAGGCCTACGAGCAGTACTTC.

The chain employs TRBV19 and TRBJ1-2; D might be TRBD1 (6 bases). Germline values: CDR1 LNHDA, CDR2 SQIVND (reference sequence). The length of the CDR3 is 14 residues. V shed 5 bases and J shed 4 bases, with 14 bases lying between them. This CDR3 is CASSGSDRIYGYTF. The CDR3 bases are TGTGCCAGTAGTGGATCCGACAGGATCTATGGCTACACCTTC.

The sample holds a few counts of this clone. V is TRBV29-1 and J is TRBJ1-4; 8 nucleotides align to TRBD1. CDR1 and CDR2 (germline): SQVTM, ANQGSEA. This CDR3 comprises 13 residues. Losses at the gene ends were 7 bases for V and 9 bases for J; bases not matched to a gene: 10. CDR3: CSALGQGDQKLFF. In nucleotides, the CDR3 is TGCAGCGCTCTCGGACAGGGCGATCAAAAACTGTTTTTT.

The CDR3 here is CSVEDRATWEQYF. Written as DNA, the CDR3 is TGCAGCGTTGAAGATCGGGCTACCTGGGAGCAGTACTTC. This rearrangement joins TRBV29-1 to TRBJ2-7; D uncertain. Germline V gene sequence: CDR1 SQVTM, CDR2 ANQGSEA. The CDR3 runs to 13 residues. V was cut by 0 bases and J by 7 bases, with 13 bases left in between.

This rearrangement joins TRBV5-1 to TRBJ2-1; 8 positions agree with TRBD1. The CDR3 runs to 16 residues. Germline loops: CDR1 SGHRS, CDR2 YFSETQ. V shed 0 bases, J shed 2 bases, and the junction held 4 bases outside the gene matches. The CDR3 region is CASSLATGVTYNEQFF. CDR3 sequence (DNA): TGCGCCAGCAGCTTGGCGACAGGGGTTACCTACAATGAGCAGTTCTTC.